Presented here are 20 T cell receptor beta chains from one specimen sequenced in a study of blood T cell repertoires in COVID-19. Measured with immunoSEQ multiplex PCR; TCRdb has only the in-frame clones, and not every one. The sample includes about 160,000 clones, approximately 80% of them seen just once. Sequenced material: PBMCs or T cells enriched from blood (not recorded which). Receptors originate from a woman in her sixties who had recovered from COVID-19.

This clone was seen only once. The CDR3: CAWSPWAANTEAFF. In nucleotides, the CDR3 is TGTGCCTGGAGTCCCTGGGCCGCGAACACTGAAGCTTTCTTT. This chain connects TRBV30 to TRBJ1-1, with D unclear. The CDR3 runs 14 residues. V was cut by 2 bases and J by 1 base, with 11 bases left in between. Germline V gene sequence: CDR1 GTSNPN, CDR2 SVGIG (reference sequence).

This clone was observed a single time. CDR3 nucleotides: TGTGCCAGTACCCTACGCGTCCAGGGCGTTGGCTACACCTTC. As protein: CASTLRVQGVGYTF. The J gene is TRBJ1-2, the V gene TRBV19, with D possibly TRBD1 on 5 matching bases. Germline values: CDR1 LNHDA, CDR2 SQIVND (reference sequence). The CDR3 covers 14 residues. V shed 7 bases and J shed 7 bases, with 19 bases lying between them.

V usage is TRBV12-5 and J usage is TRBJ2-5; D is possibly TRBD1 (6 bases). V gave up 6 bases and J gave up 4 bases, with 12 bases separating them. This CDR3 is built from 13 residues. In germline, CDR1 is LGHNT, CDR2 FRNRAP. CDR3 in DNA: TGTGCTAGTGGACAGGGCGAGTTAGAGACCCAGTACTTC. It encodes CASGQGELETQYF.

The chain joins TRBV19 to TRBJ2-5; the D gene is possibly TRBD2 (6 bases). Germline V gene data show CDR1 as LNHDA and CDR2 as SQIVND (reference sequence). This CDR3 comprises 14 residues. V gave up 3 bases and J gave up 9 bases, with 17 bases separating them. The DNA for the CDR3 is TGTGCCAGTAGTATTTCGGCTGGCGGCGGGGCCCAGTACTTC. This sequence encodes CASSISAGGGAQYF.

The chain combines TRBV23-1 with TRBJ1-6; D gene ambiguous. TRBV23-1 falls under the ORF class, with uncertain function. Trimming stripped 8 bases from V and 10 bases from J, with 9 bases between. The CDR3 spans 11 residues. The CDR3 bases are TGCGCCAGCCTTAGCGACTCACCCCTCCACTTT. Its translation: CASLSDSPLHF.

This chain uses TRBV3-1 (or the pseudogene TRBV3-2) with TRBJ2-7; 10 bases agree with TRBD2. The CDR3 runs to 14 residues. Trimming took 5 bases from V and 2 from J; bases not matched to a gene: 3. CDR1 is LGHDT and CDR2 is YNNKEL in the germline V gene (reference sequence). The chain's CDR3 is CASSGSGGAYEQYF. The CDR3 region has the DNA TGTGCCAGCAGCGGGAGCGGGGGGGCCTACGAGCAGTACTTC.

The chain recombines TRBV5-1 with TRBJ1-1, with a tentative D call TRBD1 (5 bases). V lost 5 bases to trimming and J lost 1 base, with 15 bases between them. Looked up from germline, CDR1 is SGHRS and CDR2 is YFSETQ. There are 15 residues in the CDR3. The CDR3 is CASRIGGTGNTEAFF. DNA for the CDR3: TGCGCCAGCAGAATCGGGGGGACTGGGAACACTGAAGCTTTCTTT.

The rearrangement uses TRBV9 and TRBJ2-1; a weak D match, TRBD2 (5 bases). There are 15 residues in the CDR3. V lost 0 bases and J 5 bases, leaving 12 bases between the germline ends. Germline CDR1 SGDLS, CDR2 YYNGEE. CDR3 coding DNA: TGTGCCAGCAGCGTAGTGGCTAGCCCAAACAATGAGCAGTTCTTC. Its translation: CASSVVASPNNEQFF.

The rearrangement links TRBV24-1 to TRBJ2-2, with 9 bases fitting TRBD1. This CDR3 has 21 residues. J lost 5 bases, V lost 5 bases, and 23 bases had no gene match. Per germline, CDR1 KGHDR and CDR2 SFDVKD. The CDR3 sequence is CATSGASGTGPRGVITGELFF. DNA for the CDR3: TGTGCCACCAGTGGAGCTTCCGGGACAGGGCCCCGAGGGGTTATAACCGGGGAGCTGTTTTTT.

This chain joins TRBV24-1 and TRBJ2-1; TRBD2 matches at 8 bases. Trimming cost V 1 base and J 8 bases; bases outside gene matches: 3. This CDR3 region has 14 residues. The germline V gene encodes CDR1 KGHDR and CDR2 SFDVKD. Here the CDR3 reads CATSDFGTRDEQFF. The DNA of the CDR3 is TGTGCCACCAGTGATTTCGGGACTAGGGATGAGCAGTTCTTC.

The rearrangement joins TRBV18 to TRBJ2-1; 8 nucleotides match TRBD2. This CDR3 has 17 residues. V lost 0 bases and J lost 4; bases outside the gene matches: 8. The germline CDR1 and CDR2 sequences are KGHSH and LQKENI. The CDR3: CASSPPRGLVGYNEQFF. Here the CDR3 DNA reads TGTGCCAGCTCACCACCGAGGGGACTAGTGGGTTACAATGAGCAGTTCTTC.

This clone was seen a handful of times. This sequence joins TRBV29-1 and TRBJ2-7, with D possibly being TRBD1 (5 bases). V lost 4 bases and J lost 2, with 6 bases in between. The germline gives CDR1 SQVTM, CDR2 ANQGSEA. The CDR3 sequence is 11 residues long. The CDR3 protein is CSVGQTYEQYF. Written as DNA, the CDR3 is TGCAGCGTTGGACAGACCTACGAGCAGTACTTC.

V usage is TRBV5-1 and J usage is TRBJ2-5, with 9 nucleotides matching TRBD2. This CDR3 has 17 residues. Germline V gives CDR1 SGHRS, CDR2 YFSETQ. The J segment lost 3 bases and the V segment lost 0 bases, leaving 9 bases of the junction unmatched. As DNA, the CDR3 is TGCGCCAGCAGCTTGGCCGGGCGCGCGGGGGGGAAAGAGACCCAGTACTTC. Amino acid sequence: CASSLAGRAGGKETQYF.

V and J are TRBV19 and TRBJ1-1; D is possibly TRBD1 (6 bases). The germline V gene has CDR1 LNHDA and CDR2 SQIVND (reference sequence). Trimming cost V 6 bases and J 1 base, with 12 bases left between them. The CDR3 consists of 14 residues. This chain's CDR3 is CASRMLTGNTEAFF. CDR3 nucleotide sequence: TGTGCCAGTAGAATGTTGACAGGGAACACTGAAGCTTTCTTT. Drawing the rest from reference TRBV19 and TRBJ1-1, the complete variable domain is DGGITQSPKYLFRKEGQNVTLSCEQNLNHDAMYWYRQDPGQGLRLIYYSQIVNDFQKGDIAEGYSVSREKKESFPLTVTSAQKNPTAFYLCASRMLTGNTEAFFGQGTRLTVV.

This chain joins TRBV2 and TRBJ2-5; 7 bases line up with TRBD2. Germline assignment: CDR1 SNHLY and CDR2 FYNNEI. This CDR3 comprises 15 residues. Trimming removed 5 bases from V and 4 bases from J; junction bases left unmatched: 10. CDR3 bases: TGTGCCAGCAGTTCTTTCGGGGGGACTCTAGAGACCCAGTACTTC. Translated: CASSSFGGTLETQYF. Filled out from reference TRBV2 and TRBJ2-5, the complete variable domain reads EPEVTQTPSHQVTQMGQEVILRCVPISNHLYFYWYRQILGQKVEFLVSFYNNEISEKSEIFDDQFSVERPDGSNFTLKIRSTKLEDSAMYFCASSSFGGTLETQYFGPGTRLLVL.

This clone was observed a few times. This chain links TRBV10-2 with TRBJ2-2, with 8 nucleotides matching TRBD2. The CDR3 is made up of 16 amino acids. The junction had 7 bases not matched to a gene; V was cut back by 3 bases and J by 4 bases. CDR1 is WSHSY and CDR2 is SAAADI in the germline V gene. This CDR3 is CASSDSGGPGTGELFF. CDR3 DNA sequence: TGCGCCAGCAGTGATTCGGGGGGGCCGGGCACCGGGGAGCTGTTTTTT.

V gene TRBV19 combines with J gene TRBJ2-7; TRBD2 might be the D (6 bases). The CDR3 consists of 14 residues. Germline V gene data show CDR1 as LNHDA and CDR2 as SQIVND (reference sequence). Between the trimmed V and J ends, which lost 3 bases and 3 bases, there was a span of 12 bases. The CDR3 DNA reads TGTGCCAGTAGTATTACGGGGGACCTCTACGAGCAGTACTTC. Translating gives CASSITGDLYEQYF.

The chain couples TRBV7-3 to TRBJ2-1; 9 bases agree with TRBD1. This CDR3 region has 14 residues. V shed 4 bases and J 6 bases; nucleotides not matched to a gene: 4. The germline gives CDR1 SGHTA, CDR2 FQGTGA. The CDR3: CASSSGTGINEQFF. The CDR3 DNA follows: TGTGCCAGCAGCTCCGGGACAGGGATCAATGAGCAGTTCTTC.

The chain carries TRBV6-5 and TRBJ1-2; D might be TRBD1 (5 bases). Germline V gene lookup returns CDR1 MNHEY and CDR2 SVGAGI. This CDR3 has 16 amino acids. V lost 3 bases and J 4 bases, leaving 18 bases between the germline ends. CDR3 region: CASSYGAAGQGYGYTF. CDR3 bases: TGTGCCAGCAGTTATGGGGCGGCAGGGCAGGGCTATGGCTACACCTTC.

This sequence joins TRBV4-1 and TRBJ2-2; D remains ambiguous. This CDR3 region has 15 residues. Germline values: CDR1 MGHRA, CDR2 YSYEKL. V dropped 0 bases and J dropped 0 bases, with 5 bases sitting between them. The CDR3 DNA is TGCGCCAGCAGCCAAGATACTCCGAACACCGGGGAGCTGTTTTTT. It codes for CASSQDTPNTGELFF.